These T cell receptor beta chains were read from a single sample in a study of blood T cell repertoires in COVID-19. Data came from immunoSEQ multiplex PCR; TCRdb stores just in-frame clones and leaves some out. The sample consists of some 150,000 clones, about nine tenths of them appearing once. Sequencing input: peripheral blood. The receptor source for this set is a man between 50 and 59 years old with active or convalescent COVID-19. Each CDR3 is given without its conserved first and last residue. Each record gives: J gene, clone size, V gene, CDR3 length, CDR3 protein. Clone size appears in some rows only: once, few, many, or a class for an expanded clone.

TRBJ2-1	NA	TRBV6-5	14	ASSYGSTSGQNEQF
TRBJ2-5	NA	TRBV4-2	12	ASSPGQLKETQY
TRBJ2-1	NA	TRBV24-1	13	ATSDYPGGYNEQF
TRBJ1-4	NA	TRBV18	11	ASSPQGGEKLF
TRBJ2-3	NA	TRBV6-2/TRBV6-3	15	ASSYDLPSRSLNTQY
TRBJ2-1	few	TRBV19	14	ASRGPSSGTYNEQF
TRBJ1-2	NA	TRBV6-6	12	ASRPPGTGTGYT
TRBJ2-2	once	TRBV10-1	10	ASSGQGGELF
TRBJ1-1	NA	TRBV18	11	ASSPSGNTEAF
TRBJ2-1	NA	TRBV28	13	ASRRLERSYNEQF
TRBJ2-7	NA	TRBV7-3	11	ASSLRAGGEQY
TRBJ2-5	NA	TRBV2	13	ASTGSQGSGETQY
TRBJ1-3	NA	TRBV15	14	ATSRELRDSGNTIY
TRBJ2-5	NA	TRBV27	12	ASSPSAGQETQY
TRBJ2-7	NA	TRBV5-1	13	ASSLAGGIAHEQY
TRBJ2-7	NA	TRBV5-1	12	ASSSGTGNYEQY
TRBJ1-6	NA	TRBV3-1/TRBV3-2	12	ASSPQGGNSPLH
TRBJ1-1	NA	TRBV6-6	11	ASLRGLGTEAF
TRBJ2-7	NA	TRBV7-2	13	ASSLNPGDGHEQY
TRBJ2-7	NA	TRBV2	11	ASTGGEGYEQY
TRBJ2-5	NA	TRBV5-4	15	ASSPGLAGGTGETQY
TRBJ2-7	NA	TRBV7-3	13	ASSQTGSGSYEQY
TRBJ2-5	NA	TRBV7-9	11	ASRWGDQETQY
TRBJ2-1	NA	TRBV3-1/TRBV3-2	12	ASSSGGLRGEQF
TRBJ2-7	NA	TRBV28	13	ASRSTGGVEYEQY
TRBJ2-3	NA	TRBV20-1	9	SARDRDTQY
TRBJ1-2	NA	TRBV12-3/TRBV12-4	11	ASSLGLNYGYT
TRBJ2-3	NA	TRBV9	14	ASSPRTSRGTDTQY
TRBJ2-7	NA	TRBV2	8	ASSGRAQY
TRBJ1-2	few	TRBV28	14	ASSLRGDRAGYGYT
TRBJ2-1	once	TRBV7-3	12	ASSSGLGGNEQF
TRBJ1-2	NA	TRBV5-1	12	ASSLDRGLYGYT
TRBJ1-5	NA	TRBV27	11	ASSLSSEQPQH
TRBJ1-5	NA	TRBV7-9	12	ASSLEQFNQPQH
TRBJ2-3	NA	TRBV5-1	13	ASSHGQGVIDTQY
TRBJ1-5	NA	TRBV10-3	11	AIGTGGNQPQH
TRBJ2-7	NA	TRBV7-6	11	ASSRDRDYEQY
TRBJ1-4	NA	TRBV7-9	13	ASSPRTGPYEKLF
TRBJ2-3	NA	TRBV29-1	12	SVVAGGTSDTQY
TRBJ2-1	NA	TRBV5-8	15	ASNPTLLAGAGNEQF
TRBJ2-7	NA	TRBV18	13	ASSSSGSRNYEQY
TRBJ1-5	NA	TRBV4-1	15	ASSQAGTGVRNQPQH
TRBJ1-2	NA	TRBV28	12	ASSPGTLIAGYT
TRBJ2-1	few	TRBV6-4	13	ASSEEIAGVHEQF
TRBJ1-1	once	TRBV6-5	13	ASSTGTGGDSEAF
TRBJ2-1	NA	TRBV11-3	13	ASSQGLAAYNEQF
TRBJ1-2	medium-sized	TRBV19	12	ASSIDVLEYGYT
TRBJ2-2	NA	TRBV9	11	ASSVVLAGELF
TRBJ2-5	NA	TRBV3-1/TRBV3-2	11	ASSQGQQETQY
TRBJ1-2	NA	TRBV4-2	14	ASSQETRSRVLGYT
TRBJ1-5	NA	TRBV28	13	ASSSYAALNQPQH
TRBJ1-4	NA	TRBV28	12	ASSLYATNEKLF
TRBJ2-2	NA	TRBV20-1	10	SASRVAGELF
TRBJ1-4	NA	TRBV7-9	12	ASSLDRGNEKLF
TRBJ2-1	NA	TRBV4-2	13	ASSQGTGFSNEQF